These 5 T cell receptor beta chains were sequenced from one sample in a study of early T cells in non-severe SARS-CoV-2 infection. TCRdb called the 5' RACE reads again in MiXCR, with one record for every CDR3 protein. The table includes around 67,000 distinct CDR3 sequences, around a tenth detected once. The sample taken for sequencing was whole blood. The receptor set was obtained from an adult who was a healthcare worker with PCR-confirmed SARS-CoV-2 infection or an uninfected control (not recorded which).

Ten or more counts support this clonotype. The chain has TRBV7-2 and TRBJ2-3; TRBD2 matches at 8 bases. Germline loops: CDR1 SGHTA, CDR2 FQGNSA. V shed 4 bases, J shed 4 bases, and the junction held 7 bases outside the gene matches. There are 15 residues in the CDR3. The CDR3 loop is CASSSLAGRADTQYF. The CDR3 coding sequence is TGTGCCAGCAGCTCCTTAGCGGGGAGGGCAGATACGCAGTATTTT.

This clonotype was picked up a small number of times. This chain links TRBV11-2 with TRBJ2-2, with 9 bases fitting TRBD2. Germline CDR1 and CDR2: SGHAT and FQNNGV. J lost 2 bases, V lost 3 bases, and 1 base had no gene match. The CDR3 has 15 residues. CDR3 coding DNA: TGTGCCAGCAGCTTTAGCGGGAGAAACACCGGGGAGCTGTTTTTT. Translating gives CASSFSGRNTGELFF.

This clonotype occurred a few times. The chain has TRBV20-1 and TRBJ1-1; TRBD1 matches 8 bases. V was clipped by 1 base and J by 4 bases; unmatched bases: 2. The CDR3 length is 13 residues. The germline V gene encodes CDR1 DFQATT and CDR2 SNEGSKA (reference sequence). The CDR3 nucleotides read TGCAGTGCTAGAGCAGGGGGCGTCACTGAAGCTTTCTTT. Translation gives CSARAGGVTEAFF.

The chain uses TRBV24-1 and TRBJ2-5; D gene unclear. This CDR3 is 13 amino acids long. Germline assignment: CDR1 KGHDR and CDR2 SFDVKD. Trimming pared 9 bases from V and 0 bases from J, leaving 10 bases between. CDR3 residues: CATSRWDQETQYF. In nucleotides, the CDR3 is TGTGCCACCTCGAGATGGGACCAAGAGACCCAGTACTTC.

This clonotype was detected ten times or more. V usage is TRBV7-9 and J usage is TRBJ1-2; possible D gene TRBD1, 5 bases. CDR1 is SEHNR, CDR2 FQNEAQ, per germline (reference sequence). The V gene lost 5 bases and the J gene lost 2 bases, with 12 bases spanning the gap. The CDR3 runs 14 residues. DNA of the CDR3: TGTGCCAGCAGCATCCGGGACGGGAACTATGGCTACACCTTC. The encoded protein is CASSIRDGNYGYTF.